This TCR beta chain stems from a study of blood T cell repertoires in COVID-19. The V end lost 6 bases, the J end lost 0 bases, and 9 bases lay between the germline ends. Per the germline V gene, CDR1 is MNHEY and CDR2 is SVGAGI. This CDR3 is 14 amino acids long. Data came from immunoSEQ multiplex PCR; TCRdb stores just in-frame clones and leaves some out. The data hold hundreds of thousands of clones, with approximately 84% observed a single time. This clone was seen a single time. The sequenced sample was PBMCs or T cells enriched from blood (not recorded which). This chain links TRBV6-5 with TRBJ2-1; D is possibly TRBD2 (5 bases). This receptor was taken from a man aged 35 to 55 who had recovered from COVID-19. DNA of the CDR3: TGTGCCAGCAGCGGAGGTAGCTCCTACAATGAGCAGTTCTTC. It translates to CASSGGSSYNEQFF.